This T cell receptor (beta chain) appears in the sequencing data of a study of OX40 agonist ivuxolimab in advanced cancers. V dropped 4 bases and J dropped 0 bases, with 13 bases sitting between them. The length of the CDR3 is 15 residues. CDR1 and CDR2 from the germline V gene are SGHDN and FVKESK. TCRdb's copy holds only in-frame clones and misses some; the assay was immunoSEQ multiplex PCR. This sample has some 90,000 clones, with about nine tenths found just once. This clone was observed a few times. Sequenced here: CD4+ or CD8+ T cells sorted from blood, sampled in a trial of the OX40 agonist ivuxolimab. This TCR was sampled from an adult with an advanced solid tumor such as melanoma, head and neck, liver or kidney cancer. This chain uses TRBV14 with TRBJ2-7, with TRBD1 as a possible D gene (6 bases). Here the CDR3 reads CASSPTRQDSYEQYF. CDR3 coding DNA: TGTGCCAGCAGCCCTACTCGACAGGACTCCTACGAGCAGTACTTC.